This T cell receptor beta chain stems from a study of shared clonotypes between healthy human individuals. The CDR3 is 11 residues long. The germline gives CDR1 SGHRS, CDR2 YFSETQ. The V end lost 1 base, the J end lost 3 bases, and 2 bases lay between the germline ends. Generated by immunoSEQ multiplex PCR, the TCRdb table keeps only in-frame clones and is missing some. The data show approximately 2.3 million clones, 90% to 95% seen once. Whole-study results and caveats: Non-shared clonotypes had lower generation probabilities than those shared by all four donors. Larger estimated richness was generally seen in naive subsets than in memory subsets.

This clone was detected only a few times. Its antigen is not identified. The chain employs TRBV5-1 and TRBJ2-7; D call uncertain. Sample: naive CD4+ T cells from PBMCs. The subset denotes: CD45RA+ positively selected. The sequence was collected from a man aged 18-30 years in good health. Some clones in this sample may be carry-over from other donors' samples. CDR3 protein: CASSLFYEQYF. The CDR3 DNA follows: TGCGCCAGCAGCTTGTTCTACGAGCAGTACTTC.